One sample yielded the 16 T cell receptor beta chains listed below, sequenced in a study of T cell changes during pregnancy in multiple sclerosis. Sequencing was performed with immunoSEQ multiplex PCR; in TCRdb, only in-frame clones are kept and a portion is missing. The repertoire holds over 65,000 clones, with less than 95% as singletons. The sequences come from peripheral blood, collected in the first trimester of pregnancy. The source is a female donor in good health, enrolled as a control in a pregnancy study.

This chain joins TRBV2 and TRBJ1-5, with 7 bases aligning to TRBD1. The CDR3 is made up of 15 amino acids. In germline, CDR1 is SNHLY, CDR2 FYNNEI. V lost 3 bases to trimming and J lost 2 bases; unmatched junction nucleotides: 4. The CDR3 DNA reads as TGTGCCAGCAGTGAGAACAGGGGAGGCAATCAGCCCCAGCATTTT. It specifies CASSENRGGNQPQHF.

This chain joins TRBV9 and TRBJ2-3; 12 bases match TRBD2. V lost 2 bases to trimming and J lost 4 bases; unmatched junction nucleotides: 5. The germline CDR1 and CDR2 sequences are SGDLS and YYNGEE. The CDR3 is made up of 16 amino acids. The CDR3 is CASSVPTSGGPDTQYF. The CDR3 DNA is TGTGCCAGCAGCGTTCCGACTAGCGGGGGACCAGATACGCAGTATTTT.

The gene calls are TRBV4-2 and TRBJ2-2; 7 nucleotides line up with TRBD2. The CDR3 is made up of 16 amino acids. The V gene's germline CDR1 is LGHNA and CDR2 YNFKEQ. V shed 2 bases and J 6 bases; nucleotides not matched to a gene: 9. The CDR3 reads CASSQRPGLGAGELFF. DNA of the CDR3: TGTGCCAGCAGCCAAAGGCCAGGACTAGGGGCCGGGGAGCTGTTTTTT.

CDR3 in amino acids: CASSPGGSFGEQFF. CDR3 bases: TGTGCCAGCTCACCAGGCGGCAGCTTTGGTGAGCAGTTCTTC. The chain is built from TRBV18 and TRBJ2-1; D gene unclear. The germline gives CDR1 KGHSH, CDR2 LQKENI. The CDR3 is made up of 14 amino acids. The ends were cut back, 2 bases at V and 9 bases at J, with 14 bases in the middle.

This chain connects TRBV19 to TRBJ2-6; 7 positions agree with TRBD2. The germline gives CDR1 LNHDA, CDR2 SQIVND (reference sequence). The ends lost 3 bases at V and 0 bases at J; junction bases unmatched: 8. The CDR3 runs 18 residues. CDR3 loop: CASSIRRGDYSGANVLTF. For the CDR3, the DNA is TGTGCCAGTAGTATTCGTCGGGGGGACTACTCTGGGGCCAACGTCCTGACTTTC.

The rearrangement links TRBV6-5 to TRBJ1-2, with 10 bases matching TRBD1. The CDR3 has 16 amino acids. CDR1 is MNHEY, CDR2 SVGAGI, per germline. V lost 0 bases and J lost 6; bases outside the gene matches: 7. The CDR3 loop reads CASSYSGQGTLDGYTF. DNA of the CDR3: TGTGCCAGCAGTTACTCGGGACAGGGGACCTTGGATGGCTACACCTTC.

The rearrangement uses TRBV4-3 and TRBJ2-1; possible D gene TRBD1, 6 bases. Germline CDR1 LGHNA, CDR2 YSLEER. V lost 7 bases to trimming and J lost 2 bases, with 15 bases between them. CDR3 length: 15 residues. Here the CDR3 reads CASTHGRGTYNEQFF. CDR3 DNA: TGCGCCAGCACCCATGGCAGGGGTACCTACAATGAGCAGTTCTTC.

This clone appeared a single time. V usage is TRBV14 and J usage is TRBJ2-1; D unclear. This CDR3 region has 16 residues. Germline assignment: CDR1 SGHDN and CDR2 FVKESK. V lost 0 bases and J lost 8, with 17 bases in between. The CDR3 is CASSQDVRGVLHEQFF. The CDR3 DNA reads TGTGCCAGCAGCCAAGATGTTAGAGGAGTACTCCATGAGCAGTTCTTC.

This clone is termed medium-sized. This chain joins TRBV11-2 and TRBJ1-6, with a possible D match to TRBD1 (5 bases). Germline V CDR1 and CDR2: SGHAT, FQNNGV. This CDR3 spans 16 amino acids. Trimming left V 5 bases short and J 0 bases short, with 11 bases between. The CDR3 bases are TGTGCCAGCAGCGGGGGGTTCAGCTCCTATAATTCACCCCTCCACTTT. The encoded protein is CASSGGFSSYNSPLHF.

The chain has TRBV29-1 and TRBJ2-7, with TRBD2 as a possible D gene (5 bases). Trimming removed 4 bases from V and 6 bases from J, with 13 bases in between. The CDR3 sequence is 12 residues long. CDR1 and CDR2 from the germline V gene are SQVTM and ANQGSEA. The chain's CDR3 is CSVGLRGIEQYF. In DNA form, the CDR3 reads TGCAGCGTTGGGCTTCGAGGGATCGAGCAGTACTTC.

The rearrangement uses TRBV15 and TRBJ2-1, with TRBD2 matching 7 bases. Germline CDR1 is LNHNV and CDR2 is YYDKDF (reference sequence). The CDR3 covers 13 residues. V lost 9 bases, J lost 7 bases, and 9 bases stayed unmatched. In DNA, the CDR3 is TGTGCCACTAGAGCGGGGTTTGGTAATGAGCAGTTCTTC. This translates into CATRAGFGNEQFF.

The V and J genes are TRBV7-3 and TRBJ2-2; a possible D gene is TRBD1 (6 bases). The CDR3 has 16 residues. The V gene lost 5 bases and the J gene lost 1 base, with 14 bases spanning the gap. Germline CDR1 and CDR2: SGHTA and FQGTGA. The CDR3: CASSPQGQLNTGELFF. In DNA form, the CDR3 reads TGTGCCAGCAGCCCCCAGGGACAATTGAACACCGGGGAGCTGTTTTTT.

The chain joins TRBV7-9 to TRBJ1-2; 8 positions match TRBD1. The length of the CDR3 is 17 residues. The V gene end was trimmed by 2 bases and the J gene end by 5 bases; junction bases not matched to a gene: 13. The V gene's germline CDR1 is SEHNR and CDR2 FQNEAQ (reference sequence). The CDR3 is CASSLPVRQGPLYGYTF. CDR3 coding DNA: TGTGCCAGCAGCTTACCTGTTCGACAGGGGCCACTTTATGGCTACACCTTC.

The chain carries TRBV6-1 and TRBJ1-4; 7 bases map to TRBD1. Germline lookup yields CDR1 MNHNS and CDR2 SASEGT. The CDR3 length is 15 residues. Trimming cost V 7 bases and J 5 bases; bases outside gene matches: 10. Here the CDR3 reads CASKSRTGSNEKLFF. CDR3 coding DNA: TGTGCCAGCAAAAGCCGGACAGGCTCAAATGAAAAACTGTTTTTT.

The gene calls are TRBV27 and TRBJ1-2; 9 bases fit TRBD1. Germline lookup yields CDR1 MNHEY and CDR2 SMNVEV (reference sequence). The CDR3 contains 15 residues. The V segment lost 5 bases and the J segment 7 bases; nucleotides outside the gene matches: 11. DNA of the CDR3: TGTGCCAGCAGTCCCTCCGGGACAGGGACTACTGGCTACACCTTC. Protein product: CASSPSGTGTTGYTF.

The rearrangement links TRBV4-3 to TRBJ1-3, with TRBD1 matching over 8 bases. This CDR3 is built from 16 residues. Germline CDR1 and CDR2: LGHNA and YSLEER. With V trimmed by 2 bases and J by 3 bases, 6 bases remained unmatched. The DNA for the CDR3 is TGCGCCAGCAGCCAATCCGGGACAGGTGTTGGAAACACCATATATTTT. Protein product: CASSQSGTGVGNTIYF.